These 10 T cell receptor beta chains came from one sample sequenced in a study of T cell repertoires in cytomegalovirus infection. TCRdb re-called the reads through MiXCR, storing one row per CDR3 protein. This table holds approximately 700,000 distinct CDR3 sequences, about a third found once. Sample: PBMCs. These receptors came from a human donor in good health (CMV status not recorded). Some clones in this sample may be carry-over from other donors' samples.

This chain links TRBV5-1 with TRBJ2-7, with a tentative D call TRBD2 (6 bases). CDR1 and CDR2 (germline): SGHRS, YFSETQ. V lost 0 bases, J lost 5 bases, and 12 bases lay in between. CDR3 size: 14 residues. The CDR3 reads CASSLAREVNEQYF. In DNA, the CDR3 is TGCGCCAGCAGCTTGGCCAGGGAGGTGAACGAGCAGTACTTC.

This chain links TRBV28 with TRBJ1-2, with D maybe TRBD1 (6 bases). Trimming took off 7 bases at V and 5 bases at J, with 17 bases between the two ends. CDR3 length equals 14 residues. Germline-derived CDR1 and CDR2 are MDHEN and SYDVKM. The DNA of the CDR3 is TGTGCCAGCATCCAACAGGGTAGGGTGTATGGCTACACCTTC. It yields the protein CASIQQGRVYGYTF.

A word on this clonotype: The CDR3 does not close with the conserved phenylalanine or tryptophan, likely indicating a read error. The chain combines TRBV28 with TRBJ1-4; D remains unclear. The germline CDR1 and CDR2 sequences are MDHEN and SYDVKM. The V gene lost 3 bases and the J gene lost 6 bases, with 2 bases spanning the gap. This CDR3 has 11 residues. The CDR3 region is CASSFYEKLFV. The DNA of the CDR3 is TGTGCCAGCAGTTTTTATGAAAAACTGTTTGTT.

This clonotype was counted a few times. This rearrangement joins TRBV7-9 to TRBJ2-3; D may correspond to TRBD1 or TRBD2 (5 bases each). The CDR3 has 13 amino acids. Looked up from germline, CDR1 is SEHNR and CDR2 is FQNEAQ (reference sequence). The V gene lost 4 bases and the J gene lost 8 bases, with 13 bases spanning the gap. CDR3: CASSWTAGGTQYF. In DNA, the CDR3 is TGTGCCAGCAGCTGGACCGCTGGGGGTACGCAGTATTTT.

The chain links TRBV7-9 to TRBJ2-3, with TRBD2 matching 9 bases. This CDR3 region has 16 residues. Germline V gene lookup returns CDR1 SEHNR and CDR2 FQNEAQ (reference sequence). The V segment lost 4 bases and the J segment 5 bases; nucleotides outside the gene matches: 10. The CDR3 loop is CASSSSTSGGGDTQYF. The CDR3 DNA sequence: TGTGCCAGCAGCTCCTCGACTAGCGGAGGCGGAGATACGCAGTATTTT.

The V gene is TRBV7-8, the J gene TRBJ2-7; tentatively, D is TRBD2 (6 bases). The CDR3 extends over 12 amino acids. CDR1 is SGHVS, CDR2 FQNEAQ, per germline. V lost 7 bases to trimming and J lost 0 bases, with 7 bases between them. CDR3 amino acids: CASKTSSYEQYF. The CDR3 DNA reads TGTGCCAGCAAGACTAGCTCCTACGAGCAGTACTTC.

As to this clonotype: Being one base from a much bigger clone, this may be a read error. This CDR3 fails to terminate in the conserved phenylalanine or tryptophan, so it likely reflects a read error. The chain employs TRBV7-8 and TRBJ2-2, with a tentative D call TRBD1 (5 bases). V was shortened by 4 bases and J by 6 bases, with 12 bases between the two germline ends. The CDR3 runs to 14 residues. CDR1 and CDR2 from the germline V gene are SGHVS and FQNEAQ. The CDR3 region has the DNA TGTGCCAGCAGCTACGACAGTGACGCCGGGGAGCTGTTTTGT. This translates into CASSYDSDAGELFC.

As for this clonotype: One end of the junction is discordant with germline, which a read error may explain. The chain links TRBV19 to TRBJ1-5, with D uncertain. The J call may be incorrect, as the DNA end agrees better with TRBJ2-3. The CDR3 has 15 residues. Germline V gene sequence: CDR1 LNHDA, CDR2 SQIVND (reference sequence). CDR3 sequence: CARSIGRAASQPQYF. The CDR3 region has the DNA TGTGCCCGTAGTATCGGACGGGCGGCCTCTCAGCCCCAGTATTTT.

The CDR3 bases are TGCAGTTCAACAGGCCTGGACAATGAGCAGTTCTTC. Its translation is CSSTGLDNEQFF. This rearrangement joins TRBV20-1 to TRBJ2-1, with D maybe TRBD1 (5 bases). The CDR3 length is 12 residues. Germline V CDR1 and CDR2: DFQATT, SNEGSKA (reference sequence). V lost 8 bases and J 5 bases, leaving 13 bases between the germline ends.

This clonotype was observed many times. The chain combines TRBV7-8 with TRBJ2-3; perhaps TRBD2 as D (5 bases). The CDR3 runs to 13 residues. Germline V CDR1 and CDR2: SGHVS, FQNEAQ. Trimming removed 5 bases at V and 2 bases at J, with 8 bases between. The CDR3 here is CASSSRDTDTQYF. The CDR3 DNA reads TGTGCCAGCAGCAGCCGGGACACAGATACGCAGTATTTT.